This is a list of T cell receptor beta chains from one sample in a study of T-cell memory formation after mild COVID-19. TCRdb processed the 5' RACE reads anew with MiXCR; each CDR3 protein has one entry. The sample has fewer than 250,000 distinct CDR3 sequences; 15% are singletons. Sequencing input: PBMCs or a T cell subset sorted from them (not recorded which). These receptors originate from an adult woman who had mild COVID-19 (a few samples of this study predate the infection). Cell type and time point are not known. CDR3s include the opening cysteine and the closing phenylalanine or tryptophan. Fields, in order: CDR3 protein, CDR3 DNA, V gene, clone size, J gene, D gene. D genes are given only for firm matches. Only some rows state a clone size, as once, few, many or a class for expanded clones.

CSARIQENYNEQFF	TGCAGTGCTAGAATCCAGGAAAACTACAATGAGCAGTTCTTC	TRBV20-1	few	TRBJ2-1	-
CASSTRDTREAFF	TGCGCCAGCAGCACCCGGGACACGCGTGAAGCTTTCTTT	TRBV5-1	many	TRBJ1-1	-
CASSVSASRRRTDTQYF	TGTGCCAGCAGCGTATCCGCCTCAAGGAGGCGCACAGATACGCAGTATTTT	TRBV9	-	TRBJ2-3	-
CASSTSGPWENIQYF	TGCGCCAGCAGTACCTCGGGCCCCTGGGAAAACATTCAGTACTTC	TRBV5-1	few	TRBJ2-4	-
CASCVVLGEKLFF	TGTGCCAGCTGCGTGGTCTTAGGGGAAAAACTGTTTTTT	TRBV2	few	TRBJ1-4	-
CASSQDRFRGNTEAFF	TGCGCCAGCAGCCAAGATCGTTTCCGGGGGAACACTGAAGCTTTCTTT	TRBV4-1	few	TRBJ1-1	-
CASSRTTGVTDTQYF	TGTGCCAGCAGCCGAACGACAGGAGTCACAGATACGCAGTATTTT	TRBV3-1	few	TRBJ2-3	-
CATSRDRGEYGYTF	TGTGCCACCAGCAGAGACAGGGGAGAATATGGCTACACCTTC	TRBV15	-	TRBJ1-2	-
CASSSGQGKEKLFF	TGCGCCAGCAGCTCGGGACAGGGAAAAGAAAAACTGTTTTTT	TRBV5-1	-	TRBJ1-4	TRBD1
CASSLGGLSDTQYF	TGTGCCAGCAGCTTAGGGGGACTCTCCGATACGCAGTATTTT	TRBV7-3	few	TRBJ2-3	-
CASSQQNPPSGSSGQFF	TGTGCCAGCAGCCAACAAAACCCCCCTAGCGGGTCGTCCGGGCAGTTCTTC	TRBV4-2	few	TRBJ2-1	TRBD2